This TCR beta chain emerged from a study of CD8 T cells in Susac syndrome. The T cells that were sequenced for TCR beta were CD8+ and CD4+ cells from blood. TEMRA cells were FACS-enriched, and CD8+ and CD4+ T cells were isolated negatively. Reverse transcription of about 0.45 to 1 ug RNA was performed with random hexamers. Multiplex PCR with immunoSEQ amplified the TCR beta CDR3 across 54 Vbeta and 13 Jbeta. TCRdb itself ran the immunoSEQ multiplex PCR reads through MiXCR, one entry per CDR3 protein. Among around 150,000 distinct CDR3 sequences, 94% were seen once, and the ten largest hold approximately 0.27%. The CDR3 covers 11 residues. Trimming left V 6 bases short and J 5 bases short, with 5 bases between.

The sequence was collected from a human donor in good health. This chain joins TRBV12-3 or TRBV12-4 and TRBJ2-1, with unresolved D. Sequencing input: CD8+ T cells from PBMCs. CDR3 residues: CASRWDNEQFF. Written as DNA, the CDR3 is TGTGCCAGCAGGTGGGACAATGAGCAGTTCTTC.